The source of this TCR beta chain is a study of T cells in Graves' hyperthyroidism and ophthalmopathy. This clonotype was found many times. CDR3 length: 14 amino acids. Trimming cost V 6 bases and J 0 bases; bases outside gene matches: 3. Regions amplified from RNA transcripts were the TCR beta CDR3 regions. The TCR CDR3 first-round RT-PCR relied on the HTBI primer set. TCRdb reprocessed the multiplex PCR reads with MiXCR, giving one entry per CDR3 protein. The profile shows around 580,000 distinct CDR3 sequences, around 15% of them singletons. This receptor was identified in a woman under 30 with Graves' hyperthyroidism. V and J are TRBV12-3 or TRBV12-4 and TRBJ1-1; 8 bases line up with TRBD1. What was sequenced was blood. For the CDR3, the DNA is TGTGCCAGCAGGGACAGGGACATGAACACTGAAGCTTTCTTT. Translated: CASRDRDMNTEAFF.